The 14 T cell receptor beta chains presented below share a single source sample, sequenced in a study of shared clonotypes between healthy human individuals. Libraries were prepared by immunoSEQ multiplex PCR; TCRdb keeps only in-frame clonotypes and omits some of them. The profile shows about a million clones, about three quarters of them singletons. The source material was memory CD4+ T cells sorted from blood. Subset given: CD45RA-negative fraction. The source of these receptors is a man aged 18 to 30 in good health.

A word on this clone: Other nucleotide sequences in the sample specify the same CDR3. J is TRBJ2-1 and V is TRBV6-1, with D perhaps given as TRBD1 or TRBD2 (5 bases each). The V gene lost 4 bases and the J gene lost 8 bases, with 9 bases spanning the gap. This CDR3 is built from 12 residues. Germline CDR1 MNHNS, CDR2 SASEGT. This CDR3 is CASSVQGDEQFF. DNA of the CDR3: TGTGCCAGCAGTGTCCAGGGAGATGAGCAGTTCTTC.

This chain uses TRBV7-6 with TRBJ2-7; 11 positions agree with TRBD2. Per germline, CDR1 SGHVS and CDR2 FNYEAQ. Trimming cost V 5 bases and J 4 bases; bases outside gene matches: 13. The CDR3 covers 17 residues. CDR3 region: CASSPQTGLAAQYEQYF. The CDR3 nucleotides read TGTGCCAGCAGCCCTCAGACGGGACTAGCGGCACAATACGAGCAGTACTTC.

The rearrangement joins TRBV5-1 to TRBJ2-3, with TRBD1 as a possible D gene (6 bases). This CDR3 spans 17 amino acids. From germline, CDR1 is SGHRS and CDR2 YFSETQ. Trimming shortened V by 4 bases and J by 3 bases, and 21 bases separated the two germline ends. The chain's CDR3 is CASSASAGTRKTDTQYF. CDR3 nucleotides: TGCGCCAGCAGCGCCAGCGCCGGGACAAGGAAAACAGATACGCAGTATTTT.

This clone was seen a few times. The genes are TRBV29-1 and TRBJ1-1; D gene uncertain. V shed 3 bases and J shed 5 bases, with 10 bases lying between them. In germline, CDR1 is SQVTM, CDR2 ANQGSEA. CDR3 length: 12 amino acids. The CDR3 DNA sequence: TGCAGCGTTGACCCCAGAGGGACTGAAGCTTTCTTT. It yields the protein CSVDPRGTEAFF.

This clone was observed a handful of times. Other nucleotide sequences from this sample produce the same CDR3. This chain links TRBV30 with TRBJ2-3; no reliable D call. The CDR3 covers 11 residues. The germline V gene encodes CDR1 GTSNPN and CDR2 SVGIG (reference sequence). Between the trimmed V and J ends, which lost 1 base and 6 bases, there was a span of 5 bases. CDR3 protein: CAWSGADTQYF. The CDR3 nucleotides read TGTGCCTGGAGTGGAGCGGATACGCAGTATTTT.

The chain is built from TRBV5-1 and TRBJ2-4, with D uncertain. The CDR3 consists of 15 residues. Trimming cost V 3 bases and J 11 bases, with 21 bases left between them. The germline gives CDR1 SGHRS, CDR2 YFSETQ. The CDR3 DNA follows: TGCGCCAGCAGCTCCCTCTCGGGCCAGGTCGCCTTTCAGTACTTC. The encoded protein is CASSSLSGQVAFQYF.

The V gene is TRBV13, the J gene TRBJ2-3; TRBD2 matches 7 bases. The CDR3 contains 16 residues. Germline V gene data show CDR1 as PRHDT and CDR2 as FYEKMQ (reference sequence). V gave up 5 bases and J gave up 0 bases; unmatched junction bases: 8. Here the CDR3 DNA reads TGTGCCAGCAGCCGCCTCGGAGCGGGAAGCACAGATACGCAGTATTTT. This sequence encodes CASSRLGAGSTDTQYF.

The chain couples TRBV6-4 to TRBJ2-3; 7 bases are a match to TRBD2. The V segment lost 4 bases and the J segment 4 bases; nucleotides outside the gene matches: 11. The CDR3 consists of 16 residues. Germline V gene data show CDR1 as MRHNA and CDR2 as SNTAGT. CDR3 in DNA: TGTGCCAGCAGTGCGCGGGCGGGAGTAGGGTCAGATACGCAGTATTTT. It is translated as CASSARAGVGSDTQYF.

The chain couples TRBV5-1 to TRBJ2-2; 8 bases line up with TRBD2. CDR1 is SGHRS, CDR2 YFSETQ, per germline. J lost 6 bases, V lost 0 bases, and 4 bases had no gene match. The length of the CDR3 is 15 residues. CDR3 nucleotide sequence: TGCGCCAGCAGCTTGGACGGGAGGGAGGCCGGGGAGCTGTTTTTT. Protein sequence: CASSLDGREAGELFF.

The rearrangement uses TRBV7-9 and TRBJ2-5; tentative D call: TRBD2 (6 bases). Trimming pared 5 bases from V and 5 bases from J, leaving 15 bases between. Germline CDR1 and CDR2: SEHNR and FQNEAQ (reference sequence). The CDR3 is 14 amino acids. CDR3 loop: CASSLGTFGETQYF. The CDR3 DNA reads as TGTGCCAGCAGCCTCGGGACTTTCGGGGAGACCCAGTACTTC. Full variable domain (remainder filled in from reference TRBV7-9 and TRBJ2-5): DTGVSQNPRHKITKRGQNVTFRCDPISEHNRLYWYRQTLGQGPEFLTYFQNEAQLEKSRLLSDRFSAERPKGSFSTLEIQRTEQGDSAMYLCASSLGTFGETQYFGPGTRLLVL.

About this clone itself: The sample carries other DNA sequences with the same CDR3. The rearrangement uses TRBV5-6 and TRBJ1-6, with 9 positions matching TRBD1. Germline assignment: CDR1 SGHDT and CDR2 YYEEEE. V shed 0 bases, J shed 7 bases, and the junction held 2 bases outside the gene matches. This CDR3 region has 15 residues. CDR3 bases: TGTGCCAGCAGCTTGGGGGACAGGGACAATTCACCCCTCCACTTT. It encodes CASSLGDRDNSPLHF.

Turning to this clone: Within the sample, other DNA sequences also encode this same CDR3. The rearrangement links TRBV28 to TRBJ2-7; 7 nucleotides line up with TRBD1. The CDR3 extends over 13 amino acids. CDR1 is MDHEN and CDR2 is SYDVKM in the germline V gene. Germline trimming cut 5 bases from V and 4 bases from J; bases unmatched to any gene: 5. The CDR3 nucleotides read TGTGCCAGCAGTAGATACAGGGGTTACGAGCAGTACTTC. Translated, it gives CASSRYRGYEQYF.

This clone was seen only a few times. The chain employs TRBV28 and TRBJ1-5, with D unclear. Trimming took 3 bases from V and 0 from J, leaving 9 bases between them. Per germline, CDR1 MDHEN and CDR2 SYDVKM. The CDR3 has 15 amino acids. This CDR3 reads CASSLEWGSNQPQHF. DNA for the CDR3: TGTGCCAGCAGTTTGGAGTGGGGTAGCAATCAGCCCCAGCATTTT.

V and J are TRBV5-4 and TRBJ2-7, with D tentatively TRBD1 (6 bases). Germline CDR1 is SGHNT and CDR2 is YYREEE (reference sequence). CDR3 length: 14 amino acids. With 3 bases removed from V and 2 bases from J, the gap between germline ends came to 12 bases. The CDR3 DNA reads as TGTGCCAGCAGCTCCATCGACAGGCCCTACGAGCAGTACTTC. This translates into CASSSIDRPYEQYF.